The source of this T cell receptor (beta chain) is a study of human T cells and chemical hapten exposure. Study at large: DPC at 2% was the sensitizing agent, placed on about 2 cm by about 2 cm of upper inner arm skin. Study results and limitations: PT1 expanded TCR numbers tracked positively with patch test score.

As to time point: patch test 2, 6 weeks after DPC sensitization. Noted treatment: therapeutic diphenylcyclopropenone sensitization with weekly scalp DPC. Only after blood had been drawn was each patch test applied. People who gave samples had alopecia, were 18 to 70 years old, and were suitable for DPC. Each CDR3 protein gets one entry after TCRdb re-called the RACE reads with MiXCR. The data contain about 380,000 distinct CDR3 sequences, more than 5% of them singletons. Germline CDR1 reads MNHNS; CDR2 reads SASEGT. The CDR3 runs to 15 residues. V was cut by 6 bases and J by 1 base, with 12 bases left in between. Comment on this clonotype: The antigen remains unidentified.

The V and J genes are TRBV6-1 and TRBJ2-2; D tentatively fits TRBD1 or TRBD2 (6 bases each). Specimen: whole blood, collected in connection with sensitization to the hapten diphenylcyclopropenone (DPC). The origin of this receptor is a woman between 18 and 30 years old with alopecia areata. Some clones in this sample may be carry-over from other donors' samples. The CDR3: CASSGGHQNTGELFF. In DNA form, the CDR3 reads TGTGCCAGCAGCGGGGGACACCAGAACACCGGGGAGCTGTTTTTT.